The 25 T cell receptor beta chains below come from one sample, sequenced in a study of T cell changes during pregnancy in multiple sclerosis. The assay was immunoSEQ multiplex PCR, and TCRdb's table has in-frame clones only and misses some. The sample has about 51,000 clones; 90% to 95% are singletons. The sequences come from CD4+ T cells from peripheral blood mononuclear cells, collected in the second trimester of pregnancy. Every receptor here comes from a female donor with multiple sclerosis, enrolled in a pregnancy study.

This clone has just a few counts. The chain recombines TRBV7-6 with TRBJ1-1; the D gene is possibly TRBD1 (6 bases). Germline CDR1 reads SGHVS; CDR2 reads FNYEAQ. This CDR3 has 14 amino acids. Trimming removed 2 bases at V and 1 base at J, with 8 bases between. The CDR3 spells CASSLQGWNTEAFF. CDR3 coding DNA: TGTGCCAGCAGCTTACAGGGGTGGAACACTGAAGCTTTCTTT.

The CDR3 spells CASRFTGGAEKLFF. The DNA of the CDR3 is TGTGCCAGCAGATTTACAGGGGGCGCGGAAAAACTGTTTTTT. V gene TRBV6-5 combines with J gene TRBJ1-4; TRBD1 aligns across 9 bases. CDR1 is MNHEY and CDR2 is SVGAGI in the germline V gene. Trimming at V came to 6 bases and at J to 8 bases, leaving 7 bases not matched to a gene. The CDR3 has 14 amino acids.

The chain uses TRBV6-1 and TRBJ1-1; D gene unclear. The CDR3 totals 15 residues. V was cut by 4 bases and J by 5 bases, with 17 bases left in between. The V gene's germline CDR1 is MNHNS and CDR2 SASEGT. The CDR3 is CASSGGGGVETEAFF. DNA of the CDR3: TGTGCCAGCAGTGGAGGTGGCGGTGTGGAGACTGAAGCTTTCTTT.

DNA for the CDR3: TGTGCCAGCAGTTACCAAACAGGCCTCAATCAGCCCCAGCATTTT. This gives the protein CASSYQTGLNQPQHF. The rearrangement uses TRBV6-5 and TRBJ1-5; maybe TRBD1 (5 bases). Trimming took off 2 bases at V and 3 bases at J, with 11 bases between the two ends. Germline CDR1 and CDR2: MNHEY and SVGAGI. The CDR3 totals 15 residues.

This rearrangement joins TRBV29-1 to TRBJ1-2, with TRBD1 identical over 10 bases. Germline V lookup: CDR1 SQVTM, CDR2 ANQGSEA. The CDR3 spans 14 residues. V shed 6 bases, J shed 6 bases, and the junction held 10 bases outside the gene matches. The CDR3 here is CSVGGGTGVDGYTF. Here the CDR3 DNA reads TGCAGCGTGGGTGGGGGGACAGGGGTTGATGGCTACACCTTC.

The V call is TRBV7-6, the J call TRBJ2-7; a weak D match, TRBD1 (5 bases). Germline CDR1 is SGHVS and CDR2 is FNYEAQ. The CDR3 has 15 amino acids. The V gene lost 1 base and the J gene lost 4 bases, with 14 bases spanning the gap. CDR3 coding DNA: TGTGCCAGCAGCTTAGTCAGGGAATTACGGTACGAGCAGTACTTC. It yields the protein CASSLVRELRYEQYF. Full variable domain (outside the CDR3, taken from reference TRBV7-6 and TRBJ2-7): GAGVSQSPRYKVTKRGQDVALRCDPISGHVSLYWYRQALGQGPEFLTYFNYEAQQDKSGLPNDRFSAERPEGSISTLTIQRTEQRDSAMYRCASSLVRELRYEQYFGPGTRLTVT.

The V gene is TRBV13, the J gene TRBJ1-2, with 7 bases matching TRBD1. V shed 4 bases, J shed 4 bases, and the junction held 12 bases outside the gene matches. CDR3 length equals 16 residues. Germline CDR1 and CDR2: PRHDT and FYEKMQ (reference sequence). The CDR3 sequence is CASSSNRDSLFYGYTF. DNA of the CDR3: TGTGCCAGCAGCTCGAACCGGGACAGCTTATTCTATGGCTACACCTTC.

This chain joins TRBV5-6 and TRBJ2-7; D is possibly TRBD1 (6 bases). In germline, CDR1 is SGHDT, CDR2 YYEEEE. CDR3 size: 14 residues. V gave up 1 base and J gave up 5 bases, with 13 bases separating them. As DNA, the CDR3 is TGTGCCAGCAGCTTGTATCAGGGGTTCAACGAGCAGTACTTC. This gives the protein CASSLYQGFNEQYF.

This chain uses TRBV18 with TRBJ1-5, with 9 bases that match TRBD1. Per the germline V gene, CDR1 is KGHSH and CDR2 is LQKENI. The length of the CDR3 is 16 residues. With 4 bases clipped from V and 2 bases from J, the junction kept 6 bases outside the gene matches. The CDR3 DNA reads TGTGCCAGCTCACAACAGGGGGCCGTCGGCAATCAGCCCCAGCATTTT. Its protein product is CASSQQGAVGNQPQHF.

This chain's CDR3 is CASSVEDRAHTIYF. The CDR3 nucleotides read TGTGCCAGCAGCGTCGAGGACAGGGCCCACACCATATATTTT. The chain has TRBV9 and TRBJ1-3; TRBD1 aligns across 8 bases. The ends lost 2 bases at V and 8 bases at J; junction bases unmatched: 6. Germline V gene lookup returns CDR1 SGDLS and CDR2 YYNGEE. The CDR3 loop spans 14 amino acids.

The chain links TRBV7-2 to TRBJ2-1; 12 bases match TRBD2. The CDR3 runs 15 residues. From germline, CDR1 is SGHTA and CDR2 FQGNSA. The ends lost 8 bases at V and 6 bases at J; junction bases unmatched: 8. The CDR3 sequence is CASSGRLAGANEQFF. CDR3 nucleotide sequence: TGTGCCAGCTCCGGCCGACTAGCGGGGGCCAATGAGCAGTTCTTC.

V usage is TRBV7-9 and J usage is TRBJ2-7, with D unresolved. V was shortened by 1 base and J by 0 bases, with 7 bases between the two germline ends. CDR3 length: 14 residues. Germline V lookup: CDR1 SEHNR, CDR2 FQNEAQ (reference sequence). CDR3 DNA: TGTGCCAGCAGCTTAGGGGCCCCCTCCTACGAGCAGTACTTC. Protein: CASSLGAPSYEQYF.

V usage is TRBV6-4 and J usage is TRBJ1-2, with D perhaps TRBD1 (5 bases). Germline CDR1 MRHNA, CDR2 SNTAGT. Between the trimmed V and J ends, which lost 2 bases and 8 bases, there was a span of 12 bases. The CDR3 is 13 residues long. The DNA for the CDR3 is TGTGCCAGCAGTGACGGGGGGTTCGGAGGCTACACCTTC. Protein sequence: CASSDGGFGGYTF.

This chain links TRBV6-1 with TRBJ2-5; 10 nucleotides agree with TRBD2. V dropped 2 bases and J dropped 4; count of bases not matched to a gene: 13. Germline V gene sequence: CDR1 MNHNS, CDR2 SASEGT. This CDR3 region has 18 residues. CDR3 sequence: CASSEKIAGGYSVETQYF. The CDR3 coding sequence is TGTGCCAGCAGTGAAAAAATAGCGGGGGGCTATAGTGTAGAGACCCAGTACTTC.

The chain is built from TRBV7-9 and TRBJ2-7; D is perhaps TRBD2 (6 bases). From germline, CDR1 is SEHNR and CDR2 FQNEAQ (reference sequence). The V gene lost 2 bases and the J gene lost 2 bases, with 16 bases spanning the gap. The CDR3 consists of 16 residues. Here the CDR3 DNA reads TGTGCCAGCAGCTTACTCGTGTCGGGGGAACCCTACGAGCAGTACTTC. Protein sequence: CASSLLVSGEPYEQYF.

The chain couples TRBV30 to TRBJ2-7; the match to TRBD2 covers 7 bases. The length of the CDR3 is 15 residues. Germline CDR1 and CDR2: GTSNPN and SVGIG (reference sequence). After removal of 1 base from V and 5 bases from J, the junction contained 11 bases not matched to a gene. For the CDR3, the DNA is TGTGCCTGGAGTGCCCCTCTACTAGCGACCAACGAGCAGTACTTC. This sequence encodes CAWSAPLLATNEQYF.

The chain links TRBV5-4 to TRBJ1-2; no clear D gene. The CDR3 is 13 residues long. CDR1 SGHNT and CDR2 YYREEE come from the germline V gene (reference sequence). The V and J ends lost 6 bases and 8 bases respectively, with 17 bases between them. CDR3 residues: CASIAPEGKGYTF. The DNA of the CDR3 is TGTGCCAGCATCGCCCCCGAGGGAAAGGGCTACACCTTC.

The chain combines TRBV2 with TRBJ2-1; a possible D gene is TRBD1 (6 bases). The CDR3 contains 13 residues. CDR1 is SNHLY and CDR2 is FYNNEI in the germline V gene. Trimming pared 5 bases from V and 8 bases from J, leaving 13 bases between. CDR3 coding DNA: TGTGCCAGCAGTCCTCCTGGGGGCGATGAGCAGTTCTTC. Its protein product is CASSPPGGDEQFF.

The rearrangement uses TRBV9 and TRBJ1-3; unclear D gene. Germline loops: CDR1 SGDLS, CDR2 YYNGEE. This CDR3 comprises 14 residues. V shed 3 bases and J shed 3 bases, with 10 bases lying between them. CDR3 DNA: TGTGCCAGCAGCGGTCCGTTCGTTGGAAACACCATATATTTT. This encodes CASSGPFVGNTIYF.

The rearrangement joins TRBV19 to TRBJ2-3, with 8 positions matching TRBD1. Germline lookup yields CDR1 LNHDA and CDR2 SQIVND (reference sequence). V trimming: 4 bases; J trimming: 3 bases; junction bases outside the gene matches: 6. The CDR3 is 15 amino acids. The chain's CDR3 is CASSKGTGRTDTQYF. CDR3 nucleotide sequence: TGTGCCAGTAGTAAGGGGACAGGTAGGACAGATACGCAGTATTTT.

The chain joins TRBV7-2 to TRBJ2-3, with no clear D. CDR1 SGHTA and CDR2 FQGNSA come from the germline V gene. This CDR3 is built from 14 residues. The V gene lost 0 bases and the J gene lost 6 bases, with 10 bases spanning the gap. The CDR3 protein is CASSLASGVDTQYF. In DNA form, the CDR3 reads TGTGCCAGCAGCTTAGCTAGTGGTGTGGATACGCAGTATTTT.

This chain joins TRBV29-1 and TRBJ1-2, with D possibly being TRBD1 (6 bases). The germline V and J ends were trimmed by 8 bases and 4 bases, with 17 bases remaining between them. This CDR3 is 13 amino acids long. Germline V gene lookup returns CDR1 SQVTM and CDR2 ANQGSEA. This chain's CDR3 is CSTTPGVSYGYTF. As DNA, the CDR3 is TGCAGCACCACTCCAGGGGTCAGCTATGGCTACACCTTC.

V gene TRBV18 combines with J gene TRBJ2-3, with 13 nucleotides matching TRBD2. Germline V CDR1 and CDR2: KGHSH, LQKENI. Germline trimming cut 5 bases from V and 1 base from J; bases unmatched to any gene: 6. The CDR3 runs to 17 residues. The CDR3 is CASSSWTSGGGTDTQYF. DNA for the CDR3: TGTGCCAGCTCATCTTGGACTAGCGGGGGAGGCACAGATACGCAGTATTTT.

The chain carries TRBV30 and TRBJ2-7; 8 nucleotides align to TRBD1. The J segment lost 2 bases and the V segment lost 5 bases, leaving 2 bases of the junction unmatched. Germline CDR1 and CDR2: GTSNPN and SVGIG (reference sequence). CDR3 length: 12 residues. In DNA, the CDR3 is TGTGCCTGGGGACAGGGCCCCTACGAGCAGTACTTC. Its translation: CAWGQGPYEQYF.

This clone was observed once. The CDR3 DNA reads TGTGCCAGCAGCGTAGGACAGGGTGGCTACACCTTC. Residues: CASSVGQGGYTF. The V gene is TRBV9, the J gene TRBJ1-2; 7 bases are a match to TRBD1. The CDR3 runs 12 residues. V lost 0 bases and J lost 7; bases outside the gene matches: 0. CDR1 and CDR2 (germline): SGDLS, YYNGEE.